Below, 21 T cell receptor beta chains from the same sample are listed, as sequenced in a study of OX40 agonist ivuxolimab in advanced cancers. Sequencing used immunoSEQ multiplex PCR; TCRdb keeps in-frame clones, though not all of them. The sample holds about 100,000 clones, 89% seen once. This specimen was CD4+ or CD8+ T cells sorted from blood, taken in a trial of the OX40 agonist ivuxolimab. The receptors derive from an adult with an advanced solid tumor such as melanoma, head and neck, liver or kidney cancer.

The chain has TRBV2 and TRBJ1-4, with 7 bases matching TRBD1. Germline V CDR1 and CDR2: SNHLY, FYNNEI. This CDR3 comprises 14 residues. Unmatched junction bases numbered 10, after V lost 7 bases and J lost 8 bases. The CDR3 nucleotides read TGTGCCAGCACGTTACAGGGGATGATAGAAAAACTGTTTTTT. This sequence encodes CASTLQGMIEKLFF.

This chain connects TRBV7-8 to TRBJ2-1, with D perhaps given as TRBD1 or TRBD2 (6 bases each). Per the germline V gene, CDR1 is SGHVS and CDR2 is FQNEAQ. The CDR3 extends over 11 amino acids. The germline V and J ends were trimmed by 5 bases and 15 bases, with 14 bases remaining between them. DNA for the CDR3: TGTGCCAGCAGCCGAGGAGGGGGTTTGTTCTTC. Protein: CASSRGGGLFF. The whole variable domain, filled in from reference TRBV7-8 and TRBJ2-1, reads GAGVSQSPRYKVAKRGQDVALRCDPISGHVSLFWYQQALGQGPEFLTYFQNEAQLDKSGLPSDRFFAERPEGSVSTLKIQRTQQEDSAVYLCASSRGGGLFFGPGTRLTVL.

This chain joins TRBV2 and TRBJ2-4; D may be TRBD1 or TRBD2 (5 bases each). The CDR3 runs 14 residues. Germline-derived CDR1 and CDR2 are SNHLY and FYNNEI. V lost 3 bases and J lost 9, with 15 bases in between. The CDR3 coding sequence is TGTGCCAGCAGTGAGTACGGGGCGCAGGTCATTCAGTACTTC. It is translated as CASSEYGAQVIQYF.

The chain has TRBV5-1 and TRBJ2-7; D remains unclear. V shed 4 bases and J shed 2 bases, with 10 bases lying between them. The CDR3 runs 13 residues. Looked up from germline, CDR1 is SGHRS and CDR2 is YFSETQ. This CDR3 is CASSPSVTYEQYF. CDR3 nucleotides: TGCGCCAGCAGCCCATCTGTAACCTACGAGCAGTACTTC.

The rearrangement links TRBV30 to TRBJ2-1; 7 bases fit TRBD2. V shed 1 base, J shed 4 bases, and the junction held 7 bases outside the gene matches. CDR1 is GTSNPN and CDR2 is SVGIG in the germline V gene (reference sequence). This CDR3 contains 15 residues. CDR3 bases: TGTGCCTGGAGTGGGCGGCCTAGCGGATACAATGAGCAGTTCTTC. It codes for CAWSGRPSGYNEQFF.

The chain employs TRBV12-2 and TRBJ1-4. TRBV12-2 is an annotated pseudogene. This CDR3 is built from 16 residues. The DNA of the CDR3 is TGTGCAAGTCGCCCGCAGCAAGAGTCAACTAATGAAAAACTGTTTTTT. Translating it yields CASRPQQESTNEKLFF.

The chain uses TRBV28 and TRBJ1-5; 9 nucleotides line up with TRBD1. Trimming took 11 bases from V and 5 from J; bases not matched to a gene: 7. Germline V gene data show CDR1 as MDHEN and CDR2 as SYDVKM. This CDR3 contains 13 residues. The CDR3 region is CAGAGQGDQPQHF. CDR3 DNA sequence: TGTGCCGGAGCGGGACAGGGAGATCAGCCCCAGCATTTT. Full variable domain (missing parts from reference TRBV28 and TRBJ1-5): DVKVTQSSRYLVKRTGEKVFLECVQDMDHENMFWYRQDPGLGLRLIYFSYDVKMKEKGDIPEGYSVSREKKERFSLILESASTNQTSMYLCAGAGQGDQPQHFGDGTRLSIL.

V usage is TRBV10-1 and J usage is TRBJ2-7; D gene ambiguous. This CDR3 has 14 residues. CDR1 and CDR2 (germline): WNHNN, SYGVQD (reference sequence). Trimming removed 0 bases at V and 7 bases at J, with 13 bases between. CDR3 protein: CASSESPGSREQYF. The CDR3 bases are TGCGCCAGCAGTGAGTCGCCAGGATCTAGGGAGCAGTACTTC.

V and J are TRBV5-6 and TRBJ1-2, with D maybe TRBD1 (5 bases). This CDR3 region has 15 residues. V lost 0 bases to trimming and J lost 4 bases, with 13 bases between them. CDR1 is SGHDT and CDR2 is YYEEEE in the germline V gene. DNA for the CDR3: TGTGCCAGCAGCTTGGACAGGAGAACCTTCTATGGCTACACCTTC. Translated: CASSLDRRTFYGYTF. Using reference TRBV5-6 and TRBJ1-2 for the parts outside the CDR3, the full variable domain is DAGVTQSPTHLIKTRGQQVTLRCSPKSGHDTVSWYQQALGQGPQFIFQYYEEEERQRGNFPDRFSGHQFPNYSSELNVNALLLGDSALYLCASSLDRRTFYGYTFGSGTRLTVV.

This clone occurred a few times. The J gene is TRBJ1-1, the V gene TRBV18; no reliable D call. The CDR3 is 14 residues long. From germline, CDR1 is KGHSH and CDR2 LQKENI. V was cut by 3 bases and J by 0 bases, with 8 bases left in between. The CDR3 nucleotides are TGTGCCAGCTCACCTGGAGGGTTGAACACTGAAGCTTTCTTT. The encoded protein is CASSPGGLNTEAFF.

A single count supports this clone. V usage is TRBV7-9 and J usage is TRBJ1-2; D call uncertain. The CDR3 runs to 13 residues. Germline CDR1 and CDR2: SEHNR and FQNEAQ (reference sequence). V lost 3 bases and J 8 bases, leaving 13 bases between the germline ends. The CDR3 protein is CASSFPGWVGYTF. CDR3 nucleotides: TGTGCCAGCAGCTTTCCAGGCTGGGTAGGCTACACCTTC.

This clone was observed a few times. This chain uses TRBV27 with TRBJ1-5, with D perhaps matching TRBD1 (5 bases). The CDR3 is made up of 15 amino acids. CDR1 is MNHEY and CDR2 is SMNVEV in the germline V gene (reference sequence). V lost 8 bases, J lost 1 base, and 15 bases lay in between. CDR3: CASRASGASNQPQHF. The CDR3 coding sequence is TGTGCCAGCCGCGCCTCCGGGGCCAGCAATCAGCCCCAGCATTTT.

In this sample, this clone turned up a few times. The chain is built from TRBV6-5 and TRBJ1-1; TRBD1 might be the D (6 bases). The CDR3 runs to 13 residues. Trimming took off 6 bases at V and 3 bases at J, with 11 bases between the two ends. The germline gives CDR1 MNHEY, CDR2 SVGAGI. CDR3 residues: CASRRGQYTEAFF. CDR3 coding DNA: TGTGCCAGCAGACGCGGACAGTACACTGAAGCTTTCTTT.

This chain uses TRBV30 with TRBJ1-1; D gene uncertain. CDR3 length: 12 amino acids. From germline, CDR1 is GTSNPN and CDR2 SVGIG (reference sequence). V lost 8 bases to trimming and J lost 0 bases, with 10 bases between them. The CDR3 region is CAGHGMNTEAFF. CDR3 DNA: TGTGCCGGGCATGGGATGAACACTGAAGCTTTCTTT.

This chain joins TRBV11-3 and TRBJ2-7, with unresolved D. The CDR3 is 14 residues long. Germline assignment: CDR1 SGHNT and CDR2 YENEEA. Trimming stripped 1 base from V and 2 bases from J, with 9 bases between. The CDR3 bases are TGTGCCAGCAGCTTAGGCCACCCCCCCTACGAGCAGTACTTC. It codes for CASSLGHPPYEQYF.

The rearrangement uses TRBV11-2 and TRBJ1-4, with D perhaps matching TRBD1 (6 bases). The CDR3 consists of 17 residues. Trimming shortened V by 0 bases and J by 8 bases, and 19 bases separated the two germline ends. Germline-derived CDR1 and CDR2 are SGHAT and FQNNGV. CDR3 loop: CASSLDFIPRGGEKLFF. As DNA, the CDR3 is TGTGCCAGCAGCTTAGATTTTATCCCCAGGGGAGGCGAAAAACTGTTTTTT.

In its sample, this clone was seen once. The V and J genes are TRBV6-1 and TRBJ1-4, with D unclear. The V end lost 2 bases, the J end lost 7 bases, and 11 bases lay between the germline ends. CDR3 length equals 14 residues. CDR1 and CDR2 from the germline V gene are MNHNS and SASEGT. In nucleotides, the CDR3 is TGTGCCAGCAGTGAACGGGGTTGGGGTGAAAAACTGTTTTTT. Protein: CASSERGWGEKLFF.

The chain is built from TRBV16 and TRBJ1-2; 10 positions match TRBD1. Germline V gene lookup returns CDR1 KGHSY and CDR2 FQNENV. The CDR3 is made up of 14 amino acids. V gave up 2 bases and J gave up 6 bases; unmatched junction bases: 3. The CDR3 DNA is TGTGCCAGCAGCCAAGACAGGGGGCTTGATGGCTACACCTTC. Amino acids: CASSQDRGLDGYTF.

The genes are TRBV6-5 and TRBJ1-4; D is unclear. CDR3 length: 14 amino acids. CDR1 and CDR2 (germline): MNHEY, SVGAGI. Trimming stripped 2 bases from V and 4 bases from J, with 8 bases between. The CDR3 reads CASSYGDNNEKLFF. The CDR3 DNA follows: TGTGCCAGCAGTTACGGGGATAATAATGAAAAACTGTTTTTT.

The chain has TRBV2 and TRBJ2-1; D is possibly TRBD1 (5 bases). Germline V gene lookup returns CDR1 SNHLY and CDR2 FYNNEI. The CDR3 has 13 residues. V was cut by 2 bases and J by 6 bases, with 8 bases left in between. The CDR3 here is CASSEPRANEQFF. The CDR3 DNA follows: TGTGCCAGCAGTGAACCCAGGGCCAATGAGCAGTTCTTC.

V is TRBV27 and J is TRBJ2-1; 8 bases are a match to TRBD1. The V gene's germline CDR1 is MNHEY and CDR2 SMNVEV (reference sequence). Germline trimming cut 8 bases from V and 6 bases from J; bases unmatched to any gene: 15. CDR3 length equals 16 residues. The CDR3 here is CASGPSGTGLINEQFF. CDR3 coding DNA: TGTGCCAGCGGGCCTTCCGGGACAGGACTTATCAATGAGCAGTTCTTC.